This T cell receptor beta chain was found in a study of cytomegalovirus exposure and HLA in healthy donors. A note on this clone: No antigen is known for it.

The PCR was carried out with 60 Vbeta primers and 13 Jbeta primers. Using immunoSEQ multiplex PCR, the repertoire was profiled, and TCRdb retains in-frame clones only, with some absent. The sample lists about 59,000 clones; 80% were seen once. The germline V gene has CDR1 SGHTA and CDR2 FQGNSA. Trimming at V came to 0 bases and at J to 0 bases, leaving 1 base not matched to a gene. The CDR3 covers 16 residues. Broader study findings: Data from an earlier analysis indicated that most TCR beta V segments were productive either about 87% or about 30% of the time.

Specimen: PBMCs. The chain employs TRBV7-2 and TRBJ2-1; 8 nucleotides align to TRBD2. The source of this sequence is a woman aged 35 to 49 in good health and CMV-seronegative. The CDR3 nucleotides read TGTGCCAGCAGCTTAGCGGCGGGAGGCTCCTACAATGAGCAGTTCTTC. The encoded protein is CASSLAAGGSYNEQFF.